This T cell receptor (beta chain) was sequenced in a study of shared clonotypes between healthy human individuals. Points from the study as a whole: The study found lower generation probabilities in non-shared clonotypes than in those shared by all four donors.

The method was immunoSEQ multiplex PCR; TCRdb's version includes in-frame clones alone and lacks a portion of them. Here the sample spans roughly 2,300,000 clones, roughly 92% being singletons. Unmatched junction bases numbered 7, after V lost 5 bases and J lost 4 bases. Germline V gene sequence: CDR1 SGHTA, CDR2 FQGTGA. There are 14 residues in the CDR3. A note on this clone: Its antigen is not known.

The specimen sequenced was naive CD4+ T cells from PBMCs. Subset here: CD45RA+ positively selected. V usage is TRBV7-3 and J usage is TRBJ2-5; TRBD2 matches 7 bases. The receptor comes from a man between 18 and 29 years old in good health. Some clones in this sample may be carry-over from other donors' samples. This CDR3 is CASSLGGIGETQYF. In DNA form, the CDR3 reads TGTGCCAGCAGCCTCGGGGGGATTGGAGAGACCCAGTACTTC.